What follows are 5 T cell receptor beta chains derived from one specimen sequenced in a study of T-cell reconstitution after alpha-beta-depleted transplantation in children (dated by TCRdb to the mid-2010s). Library creation used PCR. TCRdb names Illumina HiSeq 2500 as the instrument used. To normalize quantification of the TCRbeta repertoire, the TCR libraries were built with molecular barcoding that relied on unique molecular identifiers. TCRdb took the public reads, trimmed them with fastp at Q25, ran MiXCR for clone calling and kept in-frame beta chains. Each entry merges the rows of one CDR3 protein and shows their most common DNA and genes. Across this sample there are roughly 220,000 distinct CDR3 sequences, with roughly 9.1% seen only once. The ten largest clones capture under 40% of the sample. The meaning of the sample's treatment or condition label: allogeneic hematopoietic cell transplantation with graft depleted of TCRalphabeta T cells and CD19 B cells.

Sequencing used PBMCs, mostly from graft donor cells, obtained 360 days after TCRalphabeta/CD19-depleted stem cell transplant. These receptors were taken from a male patient under 10 years old who had a stem cell transplant for acute myeloid leukemia, so the T cells may come from the graft donor.

The rearrangement links TRBV12-3 or TRBV12-4 to TRBJ2-7; D is uncertain. V was trimmed by 4 bases and J by 4 bases, leaving 17 bases between them. The length of the CDR3 is 15 residues. The CDR3 sequence: CASSSRAFLFYEQYF. CDR3 sequence (DNA): TGTGCCAGCAGTTCCCGAGCGTTTTTGTTTTACGAGCAGTACTTC.

At least ten counts were recorded for this clonotype. The chain employs TRBV18 and TRBJ2-7, with D unclear. Per germline, CDR1 KGHSH and CDR2 LQKENI. This CDR3 contains 14 residues. Trimming shortened V by 0 bases and J by 4 bases, and 10 bases separated the two germline ends. The CDR3 DNA reads TGTGCCAGCTCACCACCGCGAAAGATTTACGAGCAGTACTTC. Translated, it gives CASSPPRKIYEQYF.

This clonotype occurred many times. This rearrangement joins TRBV20-1 to TRBJ2-1, with unresolved D. From germline, CDR1 is DFQATT and CDR2 SNEGSKA (reference sequence). This CDR3 is 14 amino acids long. V was trimmed by 2 bases and J by 2 bases, leaving 10 bases between them. The CDR3 sequence is CSARKQYTYNEQFF. CDR3 nucleotides: TGCAGTGCTAGAAAACAGTACACCTACAATGAGCAGTTCTTC.

This clonotype was observed many times. The chain employs TRBV29-1 and TRBJ1-3; no definite D call. The CDR3 has 15 amino acids. V gave up 6 bases and J gave up 2 bases, with 17 bases separating them. The germline gives CDR1 SQVTM, CDR2 ANQGSEA. This CDR3 is CSVERRRVTGNTIYF. As DNA, the CDR3 is TGCAGCGTGGAGAGAAGGAGGGTAACTGGAAACACCATATATTTT.

The chain links TRBV20-1 to TRBJ2-6, with D hard to call. This CDR3 spans 14 amino acids. CDR1 and CDR2 from the germline V gene are DFQATT and SNEGSKA (reference sequence). Trimming took off 3 bases at V and 4 bases at J, with 10 bases between the two ends. CDR3 amino acids: CSASSGNGANVLTF. In nucleotides, the CDR3 is TGCAGTGCTAGTTCTGGGAACGGGGCCAACGTCCTGACTTTC.